This T cell receptor (beta chain) was sequenced for a study of OX40 agonist ivuxolimab in advanced cancers. The overall study: The patients received agonistic anti-OX40 (CD134) antibody ivuxolimab. Regarding the study as a whole: Part of the nonresponder group also had normalized T-cell clonal expansion that was low. Still undetermined is the antigen specificity of the expanded peripheral T cells.

V lost 7 bases and J 5 bases, leaving 13 bases between the germline ends. Germline CDR1 is SNHLY and CDR2 is FYNNEI. This CDR3 is 13 amino acids long. With respect to this clone: Its specificity is unknown.

Sequencing used immunoSEQ multiplex PCR; TCRdb keeps in-frame clones, though not all of them. This sample has tens of thousands of clones, with 85% to 95% found just once. V is TRBV2 and J is TRBJ2-3; maybe TRBD2 (6 bases). The input for sequencing was CD4+ or CD8+ T cells sorted from blood, taken in a trial of the OX40 agonist ivuxolimab. The receptor comes from an adult with an advanced solid tumor such as melanoma, head and neck, liver or kidney cancer. The CDR3 reads CASIREAGDTQYF. CDR3 sequence (DNA): TGTGCCAGCATCAGGGAGGCCGGAGATACGCAGTATTTT.